Here is one T cell receptor (beta chain) with its context. The antigen remains unidentified. TCRdb re-analysed the RT-PCR reads in MiXCR, keeping a single row per CDR3 protein. The top ten hold 11% of the sample, which has 650,000 to 700,000 distinct CDR3 sequences, around 14% seen once. The data are from a study of response to subunit inactivated influenza vaccine. Findings and limits, study-wide: A suggestion made by the authors is that each seasonal influenza vaccination recruits few new T cells.

CDR3 length: 16 residues. Germline trimming cut 5 bases from V and 6 bases from J; bases unmatched to any gene: 13. Germline values: CDR1 SGHTA, CDR2 FQGNSA. The TCR was taken from a man aged 50 or older who received an inactivated influenza vaccine. This chain links TRBV7-2 with TRBJ1-1; TRBD1 matches at 9 bases. Source: PBMCs from blood, taken about 13 days after vaccination. CDR3 sequence reads: CASSAGTGLFSPEAFF. CDR3 sequence (DNA): TGTGCCAGCAGCGCAGGGACAGGGCTTTTTTCCCCTGAAGCTTTCTTT.